The 11 T cell receptor beta chains below were found in one sample sequenced in a study of identical twins. MiXCR, applied by TCRdb to the 5' RACE reads, yields one record per CDR3 protein. The data contain 400,000 to 500,000 distinct CDR3 sequences, about 18% of them seen just once; the ten biggest clones take up approximately 12%. Material for sequencing was naive T cells sorted from blood. The receptors originated from a man aged 50 to 60 in good health.

This clonotype has at least ten counts. The CDR3 sequence is CSARDTGQLSTNEKLFF. Written as DNA, the CDR3 is TGCAGTGCTAGAGACACCGGACAGCTTTCAACTAATGAAAAACTGTTTTTT. The chain is built from TRBV20-1 and TRBJ1-4, with D possibly being TRBD1 (6 bases). The germline gives CDR1 DFQATT, CDR2 SNEGSKA (reference sequence). V lost 0 bases and J 0 bases, leaving 14 bases between the germline ends. There are 17 residues in the CDR3.

This clonotype was recorded many times. The chain couples TRBV5-5 to TRBJ1-5; D is unclear. CDR1 is SGHKS, CDR2 YYEKEE, per germline (reference sequence). The CDR3 extends over 15 amino acids. Trimming removed 2 bases from V and 1 base from J, with 10 bases in between. CDR3 sequence (DNA): TGTGCCAGCAGCTTAAGACCGTGGAGCAATCAGCCCCAGCATTTT. Its translation is CASSLRPWSNQPQHF.

This clonotype has more than one count but fewer than ten. The chain couples TRBV20-1 to TRBJ2-1, with a possible D match to TRBD1 (6 bases). CDR3 size: 14 residues. CDR1 and CDR2 (germline): DFQATT, SNEGSKA (reference sequence). V shed 3 bases and J shed 7 bases, with 16 bases lying between them. This CDR3 is CSASSSRGRNEQFF. DNA of the CDR3: TGCAGTGCTAGTTCGAGCAGGGGAAGGAATGAGCAGTTCTTC.

The rearrangement joins TRBV11-2 to TRBJ2-7; TRBD2 aligns across 13 bases. Germline V lookup: CDR1 SGHAT, CDR2 FQNNGV. The V gene end was trimmed by 3 bases and the J gene end by 0 bases; junction bases not matched to a gene: 11. The CDR3 has 19 amino acids. The CDR3 bases are TGTGCCAGCAGCTTGACTAGCGGGGGGCCGGCAAAGAGCTCCTACGAGCAGTACTTC. Encoded protein: CASSLTSGGPAKSSYEQYF.

This clonotype was found a few times. This chain connects TRBV11-2 to TRBJ1-1; D not certain. The CDR3 sequence is 15 residues long. Germline V gives CDR1 SGHAT, CDR2 FQNNGV. V was clipped by 2 bases and J by 3 bases, with 13 bases between them. The CDR3 DNA sequence: TGTGCCAGCAGCTTAAGGTTTGCGGCCGACACTGAAGCTTTCTTT. It is translated as CASSLRFAADTEAFF.

V and J are TRBV10-3 and TRBJ1-4, with 7 bases matching TRBD1. Per germline, CDR1 ENHRY and CDR2 SYGVKD. Trimming took 6 bases from V and 0 from J; bases not matched to a gene: 4. This CDR3 has 15 amino acids. DNA for the CDR3: TGTGCCATCAGCGCCAGGGGGTCAACTAATGAAAAACTGTTTTTT. Its protein product is CAISARGSTNEKLFF.

This rearrangement joins TRBV2 to TRBJ1-1; maybe TRBD1 (5 bases). Germline V gene sequence: CDR1 SNHLY, CDR2 FYNNEI. V lost 6 bases and J lost 2, with 10 bases in between. The CDR3 runs 13 residues. The CDR3 nucleotides are TGTGCCAGCAGGGTCCAGGGAAACACTGAAGCTTTCTTT. Translating gives CASRVQGNTEAFF.

This clonotype showed up many times. The chain links TRBV5-1 to TRBJ2-1; D not resolved. V shed 0 bases and J shed 4 bases, with 5 bases lying between them. The CDR3 totals 13 residues. Germline CDR1 and CDR2: SGHRS and YFSETQ. In DNA form, the CDR3 reads TGCGCCAGCAGCTTGGTTCCATACAATGAGCAGTTCTTC. Translating it yields CASSLVPYNEQFF.

Ten or more counts support this clonotype. The chain combines TRBV29-1 with TRBJ2-3, with D perhaps given as TRBD1 or TRBD2 (5 bases each). The CDR3 loop spans 15 amino acids. Germline CDR1 and CDR2: SQVTM and ANQGSEA. DNA for the CDR3: TGCACCGAAGGGGAGCTATCAGATCCCACAGATACGCAGTATTTT. Its protein product is CTEGELSDPTDTQYF.

This clonotype was observed a single time. V and J are TRBV10-3 and TRBJ2-7; TRBD1 is a possible D gene (6 bases). The V end was cut by 10 bases, the J end by 3 bases, with 19 bases between. Germline values: CDR1 ENHRY, CDR2 SYGVKD. The CDR3 length is 14 residues. CDR3 protein: CATKQQGFRYEQYF. For the CDR3, the DNA is TGTGCCACCAAGCAACAGGGTTTCCGCTACGAGCAGTACTTC.

This clonotype was counted ten times or more. The chain is built from TRBV4-1 and TRBJ2-2; D is ambiguous. CDR3 length: 17 residues. The V end was cut by 0 bases, the J end by 0 bases, with 11 bases between. Germline lookup yields CDR1 MGHRA and CDR2 YSYEKL. The DNA of the CDR3 is TGCGCCAGCAGCCAAGAAGGGTTATCCTCGAACACCGGGGAGCTGTTTTTT. Translated, it gives CASSQEGLSSNTGELFF.